Listed here is a single T cell receptor beta chain. Antigen specificity is unknown. This specimen belongs to a study of Tregs in tolerant kidney transplant recipients. Whole-study results and caveats: Biological reproducibility was not directly addressed, but technical replication error appeared minimal.

The repertoire was sequenced with immunoSEQ multiplex PCR; TCRdb's copy has only in-frame clones and lacks some. This sample has 60,000 to 95,000 clones, with 95% to 98% found just once. V lost 6 bases to trimming and J lost 4 bases; unmatched junction nucleotides: 10. Germline CDR1 is WNHNN and CDR2 is SYGVQD (reference sequence). The CDR3 has 16 amino acids. Sample: CD4+ T cells from blood, taken before the transplant. V is TRBV10-1 and J is TRBJ2-7, with 12 bases identical to TRBD2. The TCR was taken from a human donor who received a combined kidney and bone marrow transplant. CDR3 in DNA: TGCGCCAGCAGAAAAGTCGCTAGCGGGAGGGTGTACGAGCAGTACTTC. Protein sequence: CASRKVASGRVYEQYF.